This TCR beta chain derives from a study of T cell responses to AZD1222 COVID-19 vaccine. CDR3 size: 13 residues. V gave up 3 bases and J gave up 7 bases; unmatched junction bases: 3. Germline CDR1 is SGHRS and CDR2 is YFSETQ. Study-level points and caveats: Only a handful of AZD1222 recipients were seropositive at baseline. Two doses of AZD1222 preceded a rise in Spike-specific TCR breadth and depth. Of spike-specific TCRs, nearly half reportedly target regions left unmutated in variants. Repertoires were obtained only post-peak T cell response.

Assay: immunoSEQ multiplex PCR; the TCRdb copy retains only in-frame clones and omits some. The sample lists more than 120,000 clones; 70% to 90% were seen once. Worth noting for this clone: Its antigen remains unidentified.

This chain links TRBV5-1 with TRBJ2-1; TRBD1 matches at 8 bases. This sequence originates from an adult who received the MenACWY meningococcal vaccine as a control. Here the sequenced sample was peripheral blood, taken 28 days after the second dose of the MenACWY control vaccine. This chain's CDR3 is CASSWQGANEQFF. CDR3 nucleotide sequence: TGCGCCAGCAGCTGGCAGGGGGCGAATGAGCAGTTCTTC.